The 12 T cell receptor beta chains below were found in one sample sequenced in a study of response to subunit inactivated influenza vaccine. One entry per CDR3 protein results from TCRdb running MiXCR on the RT-PCR reads. The sample records about 520,000 distinct CDR3 sequences, roughly 7.6% being singletons. Here the sequenced sample was PBMCs from blood, taken roughly 24 months after vaccination. Receptor source: a man between 50 and 70 years old who received an inactivated influenza vaccine.

This clonotype has at least ten counts. The chain joins TRBV5-1 to TRBJ2-4; TRBD2 might be the D (6 bases). The germline V gene encodes CDR1 SGHRS and CDR2 YFSETQ. V dropped 4 bases and J dropped 9 bases, with 11 bases sitting between them. The CDR3 contains 12 residues. CDR3 DNA sequence: TGCGCCAGCAGCCCAGTGGGGGGCATTCAGTACTTC. This codes for CASSPVGGIQYF.

This clonotype was counted many times. The gene calls are TRBV12-3 or TRBV12-4 and TRBJ2-1; D remains ambiguous. The CDR3 has 12 amino acids. Trimming took 8 bases from V and 5 from J, leaving 10 bases between them. CDR3 nucleotides: TGTGCCAGCGACCCAGGTGACAATGAGCAGTTCTTC. This codes for CASDPGDNEQFF.

On this clonotype: A much larger clone differs from this one at a single base, so this may be a read error. Here the CDR3 omits its conserved ending phenylalanine or tryptophan, so a read error is the likely source. The V gene is TRBV20-1, the J gene TRBJ2-7, with D perhaps matching TRBD1 or TRBD2 (5 bases each). This CDR3 has 13 amino acids. V gave up 6 bases and J gave up 6 bases, with 18 bases separating them. Germline V gene lookup returns CDR1 DFQATT and CDR2 SNEGSKA (reference sequence). The CDR3 sequence is CSAQMGVDAEQYS. Here the CDR3 DNA reads TGCAGTGCCCAAATGGGGGTGGACGCCGAGCAGTACTCC.

The sample holds a few counts of this clonotype. CDR3 residues: CASSRRSLSNQPQHF. The DNA for the CDR3 is TGTGCCAGCAGCCGTCGCTCCCTCAGCAATCAGCCCCAGCATTTT. The rearrangement joins TRBV5-6 to TRBJ1-5; no definite D call. This CDR3 spans 15 amino acids. The germline gives CDR1 SGHDT, CDR2 YYEEEE. With 4 bases removed from V and 1 base from J, the gap between germline ends came to 12 bases. Full variable domain (rest looked up from reference TRBV5-6 and TRBJ1-5): DAGVTQSPTHLIKTRGQQVTLRCSPKSGHDTVSWYQQALGQGPQFIFQYYEEEERQRGNFPDRFSGHQFPNYSSELNVNALLLGDSALYLCASSRRSLSNQPQHFGDGTRLSIL.

This clonotype turned up a few times. The genes are TRBV20-1 and TRBJ1-5; no firm D call. CDR3 length equals 14 residues. V was clipped by 3 bases and J by 0 bases, with 9 bases between them. The V gene's germline CDR1 is DFQATT and CDR2 SNEGSKA (reference sequence). CDR3 in DNA: TGCAGTGCTAGCGGAAGCTATAGCAATCAGCCCCAGCATTTT. Translated: CSASGSYSNQPQHF.

This clonotype was seen more than once but under ten times. The V gene is TRBV29-1, the J gene TRBJ1-1; D gene ambiguous. Trimming shortened V by 7 bases and J by 1 base, and 13 bases separated the two germline ends. The CDR3 spans 13 residues. Germline CDR1 reads SQVTM; CDR2 reads ANQGSEA. The CDR3 is CSAFGLENTEAFF. As DNA, the CDR3 is TGCAGCGCCTTCGGTCTTGAGAACACTGAAGCTTTCTTT.

In this sample, this clonotype turned up a few times. The V call is TRBV7-9, the J call TRBJ2-5, with 7 bases aligning to TRBD1. The CDR3 covers 15 residues. V was clipped by 1 base and J by 5 bases; unmatched bases: 7. Germline values: CDR1 SEHNR, CDR2 FQNEAQ (reference sequence). The CDR3 DNA reads TGTGCCAGCAGCTTAGTGGGACAGCTCCAGGAGACCCAGTACTTC. As protein: CASSLVGQLQETQYF.

This clonotype was found a few times. V and J are TRBV5-1 and TRBJ1-2; D possibly corresponds to TRBD1 (5 bases). The CDR3 length is 15 residues. CDR1 and CDR2 (germline): SGHRS, YFSETQ. The V and J ends lost 4 bases and 1 base respectively, with 14 bases between them. CDR3 nucleotide sequence: TGCGCCAGCAGCGATCCCGCGGGGGATAACTATGGCTACACCTTC. This gives the protein CASSDPAGDNYGYTF.

This rearrangement joins TRBV15 to TRBJ2-7, with D tentatively TRBD1 (5 bases). This CDR3 spans 16 amino acids. Germline CDR1 and CDR2: LNHNV and YYDKDF (reference sequence). Trimming cost V 3 bases and J 3 bases, with 18 bases left between them. The CDR3 DNA is TGTGCCACCAGCAGCGACAGTACAGGTTCTAACTACGAGCAGTACTTC. Translation gives CATSSDSTGSNYEQYF.

The table lists this clonotype with many counts. The chain couples TRBV27 to TRBJ2-3; D remains ambiguous. CDR3 length equals 14 residues. Between the trimmed V and J ends, which lost 7 bases and 4 bases, there was a span of 15 bases. Germline V CDR1 and CDR2: MNHEY, SMNVEV (reference sequence). The DNA of the CDR3 is TGTGCCAGCACCCCCGCTAGGCAGGCAGATACGCAGTATTTT. Translation: CASTPARQADTQYF.

This clonotype was seen repeatedly, ten times or more. J is TRBJ2-7 and V is TRBV15, with TRBD1 identical over 10 bases. Germline loops: CDR1 LNHNV, CDR2 YYDKDF (reference sequence). The CDR3 is 13 amino acids. The ends lost 8 bases at V and 0 bases at J; junction bases unmatched: 1. CDR3 DNA: TGTGCCACCGGGACAGGGGTCTCCTACGAGCAGTACTTC. Translated: CATGTGVSYEQYF.

In this sample, this clonotype turned up a few times. The chain's CDR3 is CASSGRLAGGNEQFF. CDR3 DNA sequence: TGCGCCAGCAGCGGTCGACTAGCGGGGGGAAATGAGCAGTTCTTC. V and J are TRBV5-1 and TRBJ2-1; 13 bases match TRBD2. This CDR3 is built from 15 residues. From germline, CDR1 is SGHRS and CDR2 YFSETQ. V lost 4 bases to trimming and J lost 7 bases; unmatched junction nucleotides: 5.